This entry lists 6 T cell receptor beta chains sequenced from one sample in a study of chemoradiotherapy in HPV16-positive cancers (dated by TCRdb to about 2022). Library prep was done by the immunoSEQ multiplex PCR assay. TCRdb holds this immuneACCESS table with in-frame rearrangements only. Some clones are missing; in checked studies, unresolved V genes explain under half, and the rest has no known cause. In this sample the table shows roughly 5,200 clones, roughly four fifths of which occur a single time. Of the sample, more than 30% falls within the top ten clones. Collection took place from a patient who underwent chemoradiotherapy. The source of these receptors is a human donor with HPV-associated anogenital cancer.

This clone was observed a single time. This sequence joins TRBV9 and TRBJ1-6; no definite D call. Germline-derived CDR1 and CDR2 are SGDLS and YYNGEE. Between the trimmed V and J ends, which lost 4 bases and 4 bases, there was a span of 21 bases. The CDR3 has 18 residues. CDR3 sequence reads: CASSLASRGLEYNSPLHF. CDR3 nucleotides: TGTGCCAGCAGCCTCGCTAGTAGAGGCTTGGAATATAATTCACCCCTCCACTTT.

This clone is a singleton in its sample. This rearrangement joins TRBV5-8 to TRBJ1-2; perhaps TRBD1 as D (5 bases). CDR1 SGHTS and CDR2 YDEGEE come from the germline V gene. The CDR3 is 15 amino acids. Trimming took 4 bases from V and 5 from J, leaving 18 bases between them. The CDR3 nucleotides read TGTGCCAGCAGCCTTGGCCTCTTGGGGGTTTATGGCTACACCTTC. This codes for CASSLGLLGVYGYTF.

This clone was detected a few times. The V gene is TRBV7-9, the J gene TRBJ1-5, with 8 bases aligning to TRBD1. Trimming removed 4 bases from V and 7 bases from J; junction bases left unmatched: 9. The CDR3 contains 15 residues. CDR1 and CDR2 (germline): SEHNR, FQNEAQ (reference sequence). In nucleotides, the CDR3 is TGTGCCAGCAGCTCAGGGGGCTCATTGGGGCAGCCCCAGCATTTT. Translation: CASSSGGSLGQPQHF.

V gene TRBV11-2 combines with J gene TRBJ2-1, with 11 bases lining up with TRBD1. Trimming at V came to 5 bases and at J to 9 bases, leaving 9 bases not matched to a gene. The CDR3 loop spans 15 amino acids. Per the germline V gene, CDR1 is SGHAT and CDR2 is FQNNGV. The CDR3 DNA reads as TGTGCCAGCAGCGCCCGGACAGGGGGCCGGGGTGAGCAGTTCTTC. Translated: CASSARTGGRGEQFF. Variable domain in full (rest from reference TRBV11-2 and TRBJ2-1): EAGVAQSPRYKIIEKRQSVAFWCNPISGHATLYWYQQILGQGPKLLIQFQNNGVVDDSQLPKDRFSAERLKGVDSTLKIQPAKLEDSAVYLCASSARTGGRGEQFFGPGTRLTVL.

The chain couples TRBV5-1 to TRBJ2-6, with 9 nucleotides matching TRBD1. Trimming cost V 2 bases and J 2 bases; bases outside gene matches: 14. This CDR3 is built from 20 residues. Germline lookup yields CDR1 SGHRS and CDR2 YFSETQ. The CDR3 DNA sequence: TGCGCCAGCAGCTTCCCTCCGGGACAGGGAGGCAGAGCTGGGGCCAACGTCCTGACTTTC. This encodes CASSFPPGQGGRAGANVLTF.

In DNA, the CDR3 is TGTGCCAGCAGCAAAACAGAGAGAAGCTACGAGCAGTACTTC. It codes for CASSKTERSYEQYF. The V call is TRBV9, the J call TRBJ2-7; D is unclear. The CDR3 loop spans 14 amino acids. Germline CDR1 SGDLS, CDR2 YYNGEE. The V end lost 4 bases, the J end lost 3 bases, and 14 bases lay between the germline ends. Filled out from reference TRBV9 and TRBJ2-7, the complete variable domain reads DSGVTQTPKHLITATGQRVTLRCSPRSGDLSVYWYQQSLDQGLQFLIQYYNGEERAKGNILERFSAQQFPDLHSELNLSSLELGDSALYFCASSKTERSYEQYFGPGTRLTVT.